This T cell receptor (beta chain) was retrieved from a study of shared clonotypes between healthy human individuals. Sequenced by immunoSEQ multiplex PCR; TCRdb stores in-frame clones only, minus some. The data show 1,100,000 or so clones, with 70% to 80% seen just once and about 0.52% held by the top ten. The germline V and J ends were trimmed by 1 base and 13 bases, with 17 bases remaining between them. The germline CDR1 and CDR2 sequences are SEHNR and FQNEAQ (reference sequence). The CDR3 has 15 amino acids. Study outcomes and limitations: Naive subsets generally exceeded memory subsets in estimated richness. Of the naive CD4 clonotypes, about 5.4% were shared across a few donors.

This clone was seen only once. The antigen is undetermined. The chain links TRBV7-9 to TRBJ1-6, with TRBD1 as a possible D gene (5 bases). This TCR was sampled from a man aged 18-30 years in good health. Some clones in this sample may be carry-over from other donors' samples. Specimen: memory CD4+ T cells from PBMCs. Subset of the sample: CD45RA-negative fraction. The chain's CDR3 is CASSLVSGTAGPLHF. The CDR3 DNA is TGTGCCAGCAGCTTAGTATCCGGGACTGCCGGTCCCCTCCACTTT.